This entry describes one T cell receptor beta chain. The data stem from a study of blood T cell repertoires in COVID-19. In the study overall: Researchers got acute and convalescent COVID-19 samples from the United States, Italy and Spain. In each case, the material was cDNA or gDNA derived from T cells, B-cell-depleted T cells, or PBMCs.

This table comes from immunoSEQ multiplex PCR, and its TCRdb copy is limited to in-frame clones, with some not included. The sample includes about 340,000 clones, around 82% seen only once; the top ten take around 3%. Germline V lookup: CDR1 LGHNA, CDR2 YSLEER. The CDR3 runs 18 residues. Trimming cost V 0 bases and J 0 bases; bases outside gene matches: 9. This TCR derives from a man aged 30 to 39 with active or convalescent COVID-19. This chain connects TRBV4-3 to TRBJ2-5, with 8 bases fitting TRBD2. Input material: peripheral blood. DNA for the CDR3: TGCGCCAGCAGCCAAGATCTGTGGGCGGGGGGCGACCAAGAGACCCAGTACTTC. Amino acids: CASSQDLWAGGDQETQYF.